The 27 T cell receptor beta chains reported below all come from one sample, sequenced in a study of T cells after yellow fever vaccination (dated 2019 in TCRdb). Receptors were amplified or captured by 5' RACE. The sequencing machine was an Illumina HiSeq 2500. In-frame beta chains were kept once TCRdb had trimmed the public reads at Q25 with fastp and called clones with MiXCR. For every CDR3 protein sequence, its rows merge into one entry that carries the most common genes and DNA. The sample yields roughly 310,000 distinct CDR3 sequences; 7.5% to 9% were counted once. The ten largest clones capture 15% to 20% of the sample. This specimen's treatment or condition label, per the study, means: live attenuated yellow fever vaccine strain. The sample was PBMCs, taken on the day of the first yellow fever vaccination. All receptors derive from a man aged 18 to 35 who received the YFV17D yellow fever vaccine.

This chain joins TRBV4-1 and TRBJ1-6, with 9 bases aligning to TRBD1. Trimming removed 0 bases from V and 8 bases from J; junction bases left unmatched: 2. Per the germline V gene, CDR1 is MGHRA and CDR2 is YSYEKL. CDR3 size: 15 residues. The CDR3 here is CASSQEGQGDSPLHF. In nucleotides, the CDR3 is TGCGCCAGCAGCCAAGAGGGACAGGGCGATTCACCCCTCCACTTT.

This clonotype was seen a handful of times. This chain links TRBV7-9 with TRBJ1-2; D call uncertain. The CDR3 length is 13 residues. Trimming shortened V by 1 base and J by 4 bases, and 7 bases separated the two germline ends. Germline CDR1 reads SEHNR; CDR2 reads FQNEAQ (reference sequence). The CDR3 sequence is CASSLGDRYGYTF. DNA for the CDR3: TGTGCCAGCAGCTTAGGGGATCGCTATGGCTACACCTTC.

This clonotype was counted between two and nine times. CDR3 in DNA: TGTGCCAGCTCATCCGGGACAGGATGGACCGGGGAGCTGTTTTTT. This codes for CASSSGTGWTGELFF. The chain carries TRBV18 and TRBJ2-2, with 8 bases that match TRBD1. The V gene end was trimmed by 5 bases and the J gene end by 5 bases; junction bases not matched to a gene: 7. The CDR3 is made up of 15 amino acids. Per germline, CDR1 KGHSH and CDR2 LQKENI.

This clonotype showed up just a few times. This chain joins TRBV5-1 and TRBJ2-7; D might be TRBD2 (6 bases). The ends were cut back, 4 bases at V and 3 bases at J, with 14 bases in the middle. Germline V gene lookup returns CDR1 SGHRS and CDR2 YFSETQ. This CDR3 spans 14 amino acids. CDR3 in amino acids: CASSAGLLGYEQYF. CDR3 bases: TGCGCCAGCAGCGCGGGACTTCTAGGCTACGAGCAGTACTTC.

The chain employs TRBV5-1 and TRBJ2-2, with D tentatively TRBD1 or TRBD2 (5 bases each). Per germline, CDR1 SGHRS and CDR2 YFSETQ. Trimming removed 2 bases from V and 6 bases from J, with 8 bases in between. This CDR3 is 13 amino acids long. CDR3 nucleotides: TGCGCCAGCAGCTTAATGGGGGCCGGGGAGCTGTTTTTT. Its protein product is CASSLMGAGELFF.

V and J are TRBV12-3 or TRBV12-4 and TRBJ1-2; D unresolved. V was shortened by 5 bases and J by 8 bases, with 15 bases between the two germline ends. This CDR3 is 13 amino acids long. The CDR3 loop is CASSLQGVGGYTF. As DNA, the CDR3 is TGTGCCAGCAGTCTTCAAGGTGTGGGAGGCTACACCTTC.

This clonotype has only a few counts. This chain connects TRBV7-3 to TRBJ2-5; 9 nucleotides line up with TRBD2. CDR1 and CDR2 (germline): SGHTA, FQGTGA. The CDR3 runs 16 residues. The V and J ends lost 2 bases and 5 bases, in that order; junction bases with no gene match: 9. CDR3 residues: CASSLPQAGGQETQYF. The CDR3 region has the DNA TGTGCCAGCAGCTTACCCCAGGCGGGGGGGCAGGAGACCCAGTACTTC.

V and J are TRBV20-1 and TRBJ2-7, with 7 bases that match TRBD2. The CDR3 length is 12 residues. Germline trimming cut 1 base from V and 5 bases from J; bases unmatched to any gene: 2. Germline-derived CDR1 and CDR2 are DFQATT and SNEGSKA (reference sequence). In DNA, the CDR3 is TGCAGTGCTAGAGGGGGGAGGGACGAGCAGTACTTC. Its translation: CSARGGRDEQYF.

This clonotype was picked up many times. The gene calls are TRBV24-1 and TRBJ2-2, with D possibly being TRBD1 (5 bases). The V and J ends lost 9 bases and 2 bases respectively, with 15 bases between them. Germline assignment: CDR1 KGHDR and CDR2 SFDVKD. CDR3 size: 15 residues. Here the CDR3 DNA reads TGTGCCACCGGGGCGTTTGACGGAAACACCGGGGAGCTGTTTTTT. Its protein is CATGAFDGNTGELFF.

This clonotype was found many times. The chain recombines TRBV5-1 with TRBJ2-3; possible D gene TRBD2, 5 bases. Trimming pared 0 bases from V and 0 bases from J, leaving 8 bases between. This CDR3 is 15 amino acids long. Per the germline V gene, CDR1 is SGHRS and CDR2 is YFSETQ. For the CDR3, the DNA is TGCGCCAGCAGCTTGGGAGTAGCGAGCACAGATACGCAGTATTTT. Translation: CASSLGVASTDTQYF.

This clonotype was detected only a few times. The J gene is TRBJ2-1, the V gene TRBV10-3; D ambiguous. Germline V gives CDR1 ENHRY, CDR2 SYGVKD. The CDR3 loop spans 14 amino acids. V lost 3 bases, J lost 7 bases, and 13 bases lay in between. DNA for the CDR3: TGTGCCATCAGTGATGGTACGAGGATTAATGAGCAGTTCTTC. Protein sequence: CAISDGTRINEQFF.

This clonotype was detected a few times. The CDR3 spells CASRFSNYGYTF. DNA for the CDR3: TGTGCCAGTAGATTCAGCAACTATGGCTACACCTTC. The chain joins TRBV19 to TRBJ1-2, with D unresolved. Trimming removed 6 bases from V and 2 bases from J, with 7 bases in between. The CDR3 covers 12 residues. Germline CDR1 reads LNHDA; CDR2 reads SQIVND (reference sequence).

In this sample, this clonotype turned up a few times. V and J are TRBV2 and TRBJ2-1; D tentatively fits TRBD1 or TRBD2 (5 bases each). From germline, CDR1 is SNHLY and CDR2 FYNNEI. The CDR3 is 15 amino acids. The V end was cut by 4 bases, the J end by 1 base, with 11 bases between. The CDR3 spells CASSGTGQSYNEQFF. CDR3 nucleotides: TGTGCCAGCAGTGGGACGGGGCAATCCTACAATGAGCAGTTCTTC.

This clonotype was counted a few times. The chain links TRBV19 to TRBJ1-3; D uncertain. Trimming took 6 bases from V and 2 from J, leaving 8 bases between them. This CDR3 comprises 13 residues. From germline, CDR1 is LNHDA and CDR2 SQIVND (reference sequence). CDR3 DNA: TGTGCCAGTAGCACTAGCGCTGGAAACACCATATATTTT. Amino acid sequence: CASSTSAGNTIYF.

This clonotype showed up just a few times. The chain links TRBV19 to TRBJ2-1; D is uncertain. The CDR3 has 13 residues. Germline values: CDR1 LNHDA, CDR2 SQIVND (reference sequence). Trimming took 3 bases from V and 4 from J, leaving 7 bases between them. The CDR3 DNA sequence: TGTGCCAGTAGTATCTCAGTATACAATGAGCAGTTCTTC. It translates to CASSISVYNEQFF.

The V call is TRBV6-5, the J call TRBJ2-1, with 7 nucleotides matching TRBD2. The V segment lost 0 bases and the J segment 10 bases; nucleotides outside the gene matches: 9. The CDR3 extends over 15 amino acids. Germline V gives CDR1 MNHEY, CDR2 SVGAGI. Here the CDR3 reads CASSYSAGVGLEQFF. CDR3 DNA sequence: TGTGCCAGCAGTTACTCTGCGGGGGTGGGCTTGGAGCAGTTCTTC.

In this sample, this clonotype turned up a few times. The chain carries TRBV5-5 and TRBJ1-1, with no clear D. V dropped 0 bases and J dropped 3 bases, with 9 bases sitting between them. This CDR3 has 14 residues. Germline CDR1 reads SGHKS; CDR2 reads YYEKEE (reference sequence). The CDR3: CASSLVVGDTEAFF. The CDR3 DNA reads as TGTGCCAGCAGCTTGGTGGTTGGAGACACTGAAGCTTTCTTT. Full variable domain (rest looked up from reference TRBV5-5 and TRBJ1-1): DAGVTQSPTHLIKTRGQQVTLRCSPISGHKSVSWYQQVLGQGPQFIFQYYEKEERGRGNFPDRFSARQFPNYSSELNVNALLLGDSALYLCASSLVVGDTEAFFGQGTRLTVV.

The sample holds a few counts of this clonotype. The V and J genes are TRBV28 and TRBJ2-1, with a tentative D call TRBD1 (7 bases). Germline V gene lookup returns CDR1 MDHEN and CDR2 SYDVKM. V shed 3 bases and J shed 2 bases, with 14 bases lying between them. The CDR3 has 16 amino acids. The CDR3 spells CASSFAGGGAYNEQFF. CDR3 coding DNA: TGTGCCAGCAGTTTTGCAGGAGGGGGCGCCTACAATGAGCAGTTCTTC.

This clonotype was seen more than once but under ten times. The chain is built from TRBV7-2 and TRBJ1-1; 8 bases fit TRBD1. J was trimmed by 5 bases and V by 4 bases; bases with no gene match: 6. This CDR3 spans 14 amino acids. Germline V gene sequence: CDR1 SGHTA, CDR2 FQGNSA. CDR3: CASSSDRVVTEAFF. The CDR3 DNA reads as TGTGCCAGCAGCTCGGACAGGGTGGTGACTGAAGCTTTCTTT.

This clonotype has only a few counts. The chain employs TRBV6-1 and TRBJ2-6, with D unresolved. CDR1 and CDR2 (germline): MNHNS, SASEGT. V was trimmed by 4 bases and J by 0 bases, leaving 7 bases between them. The length of the CDR3 is 15 residues. The CDR3 reads CASSARSSGANVLTF. For the CDR3, the DNA is TGTGCCAGCAGTGCGCGTAGCTCTGGGGCCAACGTCCTGACTTTC.

This clonotype was seen more than once but under ten times. The V call is TRBV19, the J call TRBJ2-1; D uncertain. The CDR3 extends over 15 amino acids. The germline gives CDR1 LNHDA, CDR2 SQIVND (reference sequence). V lost 1 base and J 2 bases, leaving 9 bases between the germline ends. The CDR3 nucleotides are TGTGCCAGTAGTATAGCTGGGTCTCCCTACAATGAGCAGTTCTTC. It codes for CASSIAGSPYNEQFF.

The chain carries TRBV19 and TRBJ2-7; no clear D gene. V dropped 0 bases and J dropped 5 bases, with 14 bases sitting between them. CDR1 and CDR2 (germline): LNHDA, SQIVND (reference sequence). The CDR3 extends over 15 amino acids. The CDR3 protein is CASSIDRWVRNEQYF. The CDR3, as DNA: TGTGCCAGTAGTATAGATCGGTGGGTGAGGAACGAGCAGTACTTC.

The chain combines TRBV12-3 or TRBV12-4 with TRBJ1-1; no clear D gene. The length of the CDR3 is 15 residues. Trimming took 1 base from V and 4 from J, leaving 13 bases between them. This CDR3 reads CASSLGPERATEAFF. The DNA of the CDR3 is TGTGCCAGCAGTTTAGGCCCTGAGAGGGCCACTGAAGCTTTCTTT.

This clonotype was seen ten or more times. The rearrangement uses TRBV9 and TRBJ1-1; D is ambiguous. Trimming took off 0 bases at V and 2 bases at J, with 8 bases between the two ends. The CDR3 has 14 residues. The V gene's germline CDR1 is SGDLS and CDR2 YYNGEE. CDR3 nucleotide sequence: TGTGCCAGCAGCGTAGGTCCGATTAACACTGAAGCTTTCTTT. This codes for CASSVGPINTEAFF.

This clonotype was observed a few times. This rearrangement joins TRBV4-2 to TRBJ2-1, with D tentatively TRBD2 (5 bases). The CDR3 runs 17 residues. Trimming took 0 bases from V and 5 from J, leaving 17 bases between them. The V gene's germline CDR1 is LGHNA and CDR2 YNFKEQ. CDR3 residues: CASSQDDYVRLDNEQFF. In DNA form, the CDR3 reads TGTGCCAGCAGCCAAGATGACTACGTTAGACTTGACAATGAGCAGTTCTTC.

This clonotype appeared a few times. A single base separates this from a much larger clone, so it may be a read error. CDR3: CASTQNTEAFF. CDR3 in DNA: TGTGCCAGCACCCAGAACACTGAAGCTTTCTTT. The rearrangement joins TRBV7-9 to TRBJ1-1; D is undetermined. Trimming removed 7 bases from V and 1 base from J, with 4 bases in between. The CDR3 runs 11 residues. Per germline, CDR1 SEHNR and CDR2 FQNEAQ (reference sequence).

This clonotype has only a few counts. The genes are TRBV7-9 and TRBJ1-3, with D perhaps matching TRBD1 (6 bases). Germline lookup yields CDR1 SEHNR and CDR2 FQNEAQ (reference sequence). V was cut by 5 bases and J by 3 bases, with 8 bases left in between. The CDR3 loop spans 13 amino acids. The CDR3 region is CASSPGVGNTIYF. The CDR3 nucleotides read TGTGCCAGCAGCCCAGGGGTTGGAAACACCATATATTTT. The variable domain in full, with the rest retrieved from reference TRBV7-9 and TRBJ1-3, is DTGVSQNPRHKITKRGQNVTFRCDPISEHNRLYWYRQTLGQGPEFLTYFQNEAQLEKSRLLSDRFSAERPKGSFSTLEIQRTEQGDSAMYLCASSPGVGNTIYFGEGSWLTVV.